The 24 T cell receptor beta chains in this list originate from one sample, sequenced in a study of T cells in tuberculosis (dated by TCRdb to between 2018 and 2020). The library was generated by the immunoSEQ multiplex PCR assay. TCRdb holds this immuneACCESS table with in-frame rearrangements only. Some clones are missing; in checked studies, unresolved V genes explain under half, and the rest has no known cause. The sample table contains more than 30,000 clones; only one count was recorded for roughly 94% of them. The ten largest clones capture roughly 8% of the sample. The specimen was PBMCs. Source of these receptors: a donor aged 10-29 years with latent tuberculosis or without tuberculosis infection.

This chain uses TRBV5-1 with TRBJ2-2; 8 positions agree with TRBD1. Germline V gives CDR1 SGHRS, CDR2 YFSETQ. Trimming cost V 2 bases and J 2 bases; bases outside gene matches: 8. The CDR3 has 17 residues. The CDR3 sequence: CASSFPIGQGNTGELFF. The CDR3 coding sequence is TGCGCCAGCAGCTTCCCGATCGGACAGGGTAACACCGGGGAGCTGTTTTTT.

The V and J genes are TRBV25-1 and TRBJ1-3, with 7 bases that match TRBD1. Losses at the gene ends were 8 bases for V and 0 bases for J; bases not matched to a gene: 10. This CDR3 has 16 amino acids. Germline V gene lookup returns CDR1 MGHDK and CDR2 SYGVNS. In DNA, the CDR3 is TGTGCCAGCGAAGACCACAGGGGACGCTCTGGAAACACCATATATTTT. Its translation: CASEDHRGRSGNTIYF. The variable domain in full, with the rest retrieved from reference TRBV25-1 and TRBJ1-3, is EADIYQTPRYLVIGTGKKITLECSQTMGHDKMYWYQQDPGMELHLIHYSYGVNSTEKGDLSSESTVSRIRTEHFPLTLESARPSHTSQYLCASEDHRGRSGNTIYFGEGSWLTVV.

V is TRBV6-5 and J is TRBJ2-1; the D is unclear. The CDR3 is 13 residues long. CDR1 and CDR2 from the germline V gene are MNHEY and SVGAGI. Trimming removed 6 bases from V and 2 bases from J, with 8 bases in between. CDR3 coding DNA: TGTGCCAGCAGAGAGACACCCTACAATGAGCAGTTCTTC. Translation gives CASRETPYNEQFF.

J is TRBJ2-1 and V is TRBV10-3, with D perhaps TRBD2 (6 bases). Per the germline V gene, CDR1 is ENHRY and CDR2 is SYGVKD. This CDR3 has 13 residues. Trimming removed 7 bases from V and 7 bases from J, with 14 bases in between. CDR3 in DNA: TGTGCCATCAAAGGGCCGGGAGAAAATGAGCAGTTCTTC. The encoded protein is CAIKGPGENEQFF.

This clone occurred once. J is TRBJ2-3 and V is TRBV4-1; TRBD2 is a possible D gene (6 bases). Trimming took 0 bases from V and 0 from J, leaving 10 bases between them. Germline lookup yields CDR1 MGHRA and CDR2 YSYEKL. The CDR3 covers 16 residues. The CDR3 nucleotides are TGCGCCAGCAGCCAAGAACTAGCCATGAGCACAGATACGCAGTATTTT. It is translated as CASSQELAMSTDTQYF.

The CDR3 region has the DNA TGTGCCAGCTCACCTGGACTAGCGGGAGCCGATACGCAGTATTTT. Its translation: CASSPGLAGADTQYF. This chain uses TRBV18 with TRBJ2-3; 13 bases align to TRBD2. V lost 3 bases to trimming and J lost 6 bases; unmatched junction nucleotides: 3. Per germline, CDR1 KGHSH and CDR2 LQKENI. This CDR3 has 15 amino acids.

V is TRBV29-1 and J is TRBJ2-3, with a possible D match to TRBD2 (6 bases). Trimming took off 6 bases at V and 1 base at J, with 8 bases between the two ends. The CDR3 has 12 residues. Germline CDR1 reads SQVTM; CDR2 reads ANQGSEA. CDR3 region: CSVASGTDTQYF. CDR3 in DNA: TGCAGCGTGGCTAGCGGCACAGATACGCAGTATTTT.

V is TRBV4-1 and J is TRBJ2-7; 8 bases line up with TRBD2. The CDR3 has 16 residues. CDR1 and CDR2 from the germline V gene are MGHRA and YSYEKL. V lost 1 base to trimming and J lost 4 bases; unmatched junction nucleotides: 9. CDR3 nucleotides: TGCGCCAGCAGCCAAGTGGGGACTAGTCGAGGGTACGAGCAGTACTTC. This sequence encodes CASSQVGTSRGYEQYF.

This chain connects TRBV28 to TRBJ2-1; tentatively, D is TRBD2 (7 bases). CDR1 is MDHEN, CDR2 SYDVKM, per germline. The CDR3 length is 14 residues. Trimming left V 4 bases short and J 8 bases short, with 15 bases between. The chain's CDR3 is CASSSGGLVDEQFF. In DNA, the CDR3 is TGTGCCAGCAGTTCCGGGGGGCTGGTCGATGAGCAGTTCTTC.

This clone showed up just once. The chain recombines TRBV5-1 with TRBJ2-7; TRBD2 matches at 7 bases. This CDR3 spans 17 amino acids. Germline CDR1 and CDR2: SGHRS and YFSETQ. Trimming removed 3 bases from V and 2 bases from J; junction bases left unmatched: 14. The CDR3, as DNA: TGCGCCAGCAGCTCATCCTTAGGGCTAGCGGAGCCCTACGAGCAGTACTTC. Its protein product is CASSSSLGLAEPYEQYF.

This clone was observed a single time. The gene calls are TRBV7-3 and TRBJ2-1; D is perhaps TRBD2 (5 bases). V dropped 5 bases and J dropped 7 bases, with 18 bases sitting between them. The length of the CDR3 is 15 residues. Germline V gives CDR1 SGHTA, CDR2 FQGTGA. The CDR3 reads CASSPQTGWGNEQFF. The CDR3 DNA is TGTGCCAGCAGCCCCCAAACGGGGTGGGGTAATGAGCAGTTCTTC.

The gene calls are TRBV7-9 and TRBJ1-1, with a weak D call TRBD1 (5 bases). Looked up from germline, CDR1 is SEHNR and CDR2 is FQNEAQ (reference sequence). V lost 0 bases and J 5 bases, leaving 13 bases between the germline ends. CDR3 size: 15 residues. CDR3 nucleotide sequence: TGTGCCAGCAGCTTAGCAGGTGGGGCGGAAACTGAAGCTTTCTTT. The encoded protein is CASSLAGGAETEAFF.

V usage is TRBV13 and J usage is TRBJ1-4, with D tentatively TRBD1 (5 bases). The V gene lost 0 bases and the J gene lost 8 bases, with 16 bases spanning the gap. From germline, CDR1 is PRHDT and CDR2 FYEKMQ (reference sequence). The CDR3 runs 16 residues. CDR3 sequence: CASSLGPSRVREKLFF. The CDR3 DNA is TGTGCCAGCAGCTTAGGCCCCTCCAGGGTACGGGAAAAACTGTTTTTT. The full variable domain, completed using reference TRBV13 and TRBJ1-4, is AAGVIQSPRHLIKEKRETATLKCYPIPRHDTVYWYQQGPGQDPQFLISFYEKMQSDKGSIPDRFSAQQFSDYHSELNMSSLELGDSALYFCASSLGPSRVREKLFFGSGTQLSVL.

In DNA form, the CDR3 reads TGCGCCAGCAGCCAAGAGGAGGGCCAGATGGACGAGCAGTACTTC. Its translation is CASSQEEGQMDEQYF. The chain combines TRBV4-1 with TRBJ2-7, with D possibly matching TRBD2 (6 bases). The germline V gene has CDR1 MGHRA and CDR2 YSYEKL. Trimming pared 0 bases from V and 5 bases from J, leaving 14 bases between. The CDR3 runs 15 residues.

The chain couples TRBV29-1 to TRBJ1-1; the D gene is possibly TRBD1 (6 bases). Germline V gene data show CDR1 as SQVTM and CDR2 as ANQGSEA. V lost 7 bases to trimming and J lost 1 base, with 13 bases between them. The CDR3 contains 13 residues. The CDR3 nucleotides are TGCAGCGGTACCCCGGGACAGAACACTGAAGCTTTCTTT. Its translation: CSGTPGQNTEAFF.

The CDR3 DNA is TGTGCCAGCAGGGACACCGCGAACTATGGCTACACCTTC. The encoded protein is CASRDTANYGYTF. This sequence joins TRBV28 and TRBJ1-2, with a weak D call TRBD1 (5 bases). This CDR3 contains 13 residues. V shed 6 bases and J shed 2 bases, with 10 bases lying between them. Germline CDR1 MDHEN, CDR2 SYDVKM.

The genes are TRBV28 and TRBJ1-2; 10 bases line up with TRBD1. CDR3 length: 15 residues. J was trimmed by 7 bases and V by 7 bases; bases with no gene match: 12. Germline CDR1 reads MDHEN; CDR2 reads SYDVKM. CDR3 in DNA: TGTGCCAGCACCGACCCCGGGACAGGGGTCGGTGGCTACACCTTC. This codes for CASTDPGTGVGGYTF.

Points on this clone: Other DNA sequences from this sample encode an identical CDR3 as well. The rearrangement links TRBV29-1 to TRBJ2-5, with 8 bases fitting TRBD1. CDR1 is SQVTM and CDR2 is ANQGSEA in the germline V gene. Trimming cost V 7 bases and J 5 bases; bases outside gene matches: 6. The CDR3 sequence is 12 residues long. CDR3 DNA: TGCAGCGGGCTCAGGGGGCCTGAGACCCAGTACTTC. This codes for CSGLRGPETQYF.

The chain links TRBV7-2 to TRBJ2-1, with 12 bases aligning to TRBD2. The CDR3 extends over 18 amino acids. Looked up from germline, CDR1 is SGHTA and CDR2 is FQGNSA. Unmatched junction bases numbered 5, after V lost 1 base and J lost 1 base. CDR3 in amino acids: CASSLGLAGVRSYNEQFF. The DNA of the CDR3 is TGTGCCAGCAGCTTAGGACTAGCGGGAGTGAGGTCCTACAATGAGCAGTTCTTC.

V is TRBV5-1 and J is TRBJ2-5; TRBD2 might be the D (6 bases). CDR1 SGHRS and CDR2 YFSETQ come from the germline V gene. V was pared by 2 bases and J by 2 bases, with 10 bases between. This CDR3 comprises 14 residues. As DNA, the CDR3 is TGCGCCAGCAGCTTTGGGAGGAGGCAAGAGACCCAGTACTTC. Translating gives CASSFGRRQETQYF.

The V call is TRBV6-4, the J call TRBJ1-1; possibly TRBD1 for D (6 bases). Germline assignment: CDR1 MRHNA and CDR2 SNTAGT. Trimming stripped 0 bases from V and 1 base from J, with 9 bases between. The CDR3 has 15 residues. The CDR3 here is CASSDSGRGNTEAFF. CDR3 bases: TGTGCCAGCAGTGACTCCGGCAGGGGGAACACTGAAGCTTTCTTT.

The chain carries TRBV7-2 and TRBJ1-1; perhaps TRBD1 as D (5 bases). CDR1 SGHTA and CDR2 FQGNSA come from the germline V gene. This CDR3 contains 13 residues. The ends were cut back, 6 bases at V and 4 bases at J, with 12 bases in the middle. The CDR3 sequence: CASRLRGGTEAFF. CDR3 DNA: TGTGCCAGCAGGTTACGGGGGGGCACTGAAGCTTTCTTT.

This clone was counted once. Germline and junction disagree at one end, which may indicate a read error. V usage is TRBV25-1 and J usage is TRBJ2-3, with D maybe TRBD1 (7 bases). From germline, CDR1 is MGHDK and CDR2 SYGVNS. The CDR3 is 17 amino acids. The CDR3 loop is CASSASSGGFRTDTQYF. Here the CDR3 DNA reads TGTGCCAGCAGTGCCTCTTCAGGGGGGTTCCGCACGGATACGCAGTATTTT.

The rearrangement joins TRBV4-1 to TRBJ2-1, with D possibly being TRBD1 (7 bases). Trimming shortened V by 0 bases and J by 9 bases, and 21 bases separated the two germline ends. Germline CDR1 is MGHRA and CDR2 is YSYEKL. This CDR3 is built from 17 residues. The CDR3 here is CASSQDPGEQGRGEQFF. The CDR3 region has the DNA TGCGCCAGCAGCCAAGATCCGGGAGAACAGGGGCGTGGTGAGCAGTTCTTC.